One and the same sample provided the 4 T cell receptor beta chains below, sequenced in a study of shared clonotypes between healthy human individuals. Libraries were prepared by immunoSEQ multiplex PCR; TCRdb keeps only in-frame clonotypes and omits some of them. The data show millions of clones, with about 92% seen just once and about 0.13% held by the top ten. The specimen was naive CD4+ T cells sorted from blood. Subset indicated: CD45RA+ positively selected. Every receptor here comes from a young man in good health.

V and J are TRBV4-1 and TRBJ2-7, with 11 bases fitting TRBD2. J lost 6 bases, V lost 4 bases, and 11 bases had no gene match. The V gene's germline CDR1 is MGHRA and CDR2 YSYEKL. The CDR3 contains 16 residues. The chain's CDR3 is CASSRISGGAAAEQYF. In DNA, the CDR3 is TGCGCCAGCAGCCGAATTAGCGGGGGGGCTGCCGCCGAGCAGTACTTC.

The gene calls are TRBV5-4 and TRBJ2-3; D gene ambiguous. The V end was cut by 0 bases, the J end by 0 bases, with 8 bases between. The CDR3 runs to 15 residues. Germline-derived CDR1 and CDR2 are SGHNT and YYREEE (reference sequence). The CDR3 sequence: CASSLDFVSTDTQYF. The CDR3 nucleotides read TGTGCCAGCAGCTTGGATTTCGTCAGCACAGATACGCAGTATTTT.

J is TRBJ2-5 and V is TRBV2; 10 bases line up with TRBD2. V shed 2 bases, J shed 4 bases, and the junction held 4 bases outside the gene matches. The CDR3 totals 15 residues. The V gene's germline CDR1 is SNHLY and CDR2 FYNNEI. Written as DNA, the CDR3 is TGTGCCAGCAGTGAACTAGCGGGAGTATTAGAGACCCAGTACTTC. It yields the protein CASSELAGVLETQYF. The full variable domain, its missing parts supplied by reference TRBV2 and TRBJ2-5, is EPEVTQTPSHQVTQMGQEVILRCVPISNHLYFYWYRQILGQKVEFLVSFYNNEISEKSEIFDDQFSVERPDGSNFTLKIRSTKLEDSAMYFCASSELAGVLETQYFGPGTRLLVL.

The chain carries TRBV19 and TRBJ2-5; 14 nucleotides agree with TRBD2. The CDR3 has 14 residues. V trimming: 3 bases; J trimming: 11 bases; junction bases outside the gene matches: 5. Germline loops: CDR1 LNHDA, CDR2 SQIVND (reference sequence). CDR3 residues: CASSIGTSGSGQYF. As DNA, the CDR3 is TGTGCCAGTAGTATCGGGACTAGCGGGAGTGGTCAGTACTTC.